The clone carrying this T cell receptor (beta chain) was counted once. V was clipped by 7 bases and J by 2 bases; unmatched bases: 10. The CDR3 extends over 15 amino acids. CDR1 is SGHAT and CDR2 is FQNNGV in the germline V gene. The authors' processing: The assay estimated nucleated cells by amplifying reference gene primers. Only in-frame clones appear in the TCRdb table, and some are missing; sequencing was by immunoSEQ multiplex PCR. V, J and clone size are taken as reported in that table, and D and trimming were inferred from the DNA itself. The table has about 88,000 clones, roughly nine tenths seen once. These data belong to a study of blood T cell repertoires in COVID-19. Study context: Acute and convalescent COVID-19 samples came from the United States, Italy and Spain. From T cells, B-cell-depleted T cells, or PBMCs came the material, which was cDNA or gDNA.

Sequenced material: peripheral blood. The sequence came from a human donor with active COVID-19. The donor label of this sample is uncertain. This rearrangement joins TRBV11-2 to TRBJ2-7; TRBD1 aligns across 8 bases. This CDR3 is CASNFVGTGPYEQYF. The CDR3 nucleotides read TGTGCCAGCAACTTCGTCGGGACAGGACCCTACGAGCAGTACTTC.